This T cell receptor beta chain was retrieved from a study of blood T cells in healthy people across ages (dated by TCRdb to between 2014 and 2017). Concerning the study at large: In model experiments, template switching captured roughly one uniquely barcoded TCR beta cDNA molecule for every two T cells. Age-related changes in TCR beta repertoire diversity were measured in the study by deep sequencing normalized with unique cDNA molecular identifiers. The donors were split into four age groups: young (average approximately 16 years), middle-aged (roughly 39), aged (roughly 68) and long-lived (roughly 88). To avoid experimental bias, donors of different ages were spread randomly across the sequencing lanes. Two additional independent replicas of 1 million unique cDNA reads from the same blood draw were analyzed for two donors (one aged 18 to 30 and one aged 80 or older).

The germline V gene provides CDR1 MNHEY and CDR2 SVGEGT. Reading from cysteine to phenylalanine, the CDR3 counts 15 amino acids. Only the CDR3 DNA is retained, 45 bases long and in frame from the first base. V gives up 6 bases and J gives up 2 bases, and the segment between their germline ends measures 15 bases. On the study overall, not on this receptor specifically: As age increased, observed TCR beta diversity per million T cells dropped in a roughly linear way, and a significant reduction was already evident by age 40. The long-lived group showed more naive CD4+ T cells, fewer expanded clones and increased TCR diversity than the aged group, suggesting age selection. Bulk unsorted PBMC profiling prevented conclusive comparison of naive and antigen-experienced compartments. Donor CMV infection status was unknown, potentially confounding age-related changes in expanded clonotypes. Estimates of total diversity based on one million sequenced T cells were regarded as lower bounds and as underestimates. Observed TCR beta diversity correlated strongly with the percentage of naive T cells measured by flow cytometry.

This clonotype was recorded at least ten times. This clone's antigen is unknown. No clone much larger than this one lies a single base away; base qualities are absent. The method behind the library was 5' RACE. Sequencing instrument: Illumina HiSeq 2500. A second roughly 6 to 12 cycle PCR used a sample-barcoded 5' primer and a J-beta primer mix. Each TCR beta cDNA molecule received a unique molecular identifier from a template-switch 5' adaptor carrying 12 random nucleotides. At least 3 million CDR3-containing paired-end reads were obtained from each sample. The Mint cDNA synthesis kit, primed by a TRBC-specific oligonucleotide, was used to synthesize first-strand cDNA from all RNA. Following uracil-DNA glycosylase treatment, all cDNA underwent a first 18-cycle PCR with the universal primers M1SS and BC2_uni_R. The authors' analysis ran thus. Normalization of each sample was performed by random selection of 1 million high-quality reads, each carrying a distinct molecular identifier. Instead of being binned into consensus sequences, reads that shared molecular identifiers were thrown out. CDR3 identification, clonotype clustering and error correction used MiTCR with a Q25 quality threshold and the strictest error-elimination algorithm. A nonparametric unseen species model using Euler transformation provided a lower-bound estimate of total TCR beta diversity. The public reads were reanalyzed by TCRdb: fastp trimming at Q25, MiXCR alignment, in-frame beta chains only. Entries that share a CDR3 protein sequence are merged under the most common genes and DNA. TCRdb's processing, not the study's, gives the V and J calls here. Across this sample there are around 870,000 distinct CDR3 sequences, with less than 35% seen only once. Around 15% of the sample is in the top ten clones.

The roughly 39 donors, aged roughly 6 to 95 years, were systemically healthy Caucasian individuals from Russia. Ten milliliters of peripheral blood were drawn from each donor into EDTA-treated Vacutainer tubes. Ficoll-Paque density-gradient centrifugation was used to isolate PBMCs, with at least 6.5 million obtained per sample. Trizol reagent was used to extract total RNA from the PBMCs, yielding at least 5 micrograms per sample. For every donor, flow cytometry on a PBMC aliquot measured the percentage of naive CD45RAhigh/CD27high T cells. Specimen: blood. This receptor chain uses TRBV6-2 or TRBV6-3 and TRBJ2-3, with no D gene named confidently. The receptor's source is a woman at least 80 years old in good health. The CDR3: CASRRTIPPTDTQYF. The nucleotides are TGTGCCAGCAGAAGGACGATCCCCCCCACAGATACGCAGTATTTT.